The 27 T cell receptor beta chains presented below share a single source sample, sequenced in a study of T cells after yellow fever vaccination. TCRdb passed the 5' RACE reads through MiXCR, listing each CDR3 protein once. Here the sample spans 200,000 to 300,000 distinct CDR3 sequences, 6.9% being singletons. The specimen was CD4+ T cells sorted from PBMCs, collected 15 days after the yellow fever booster vaccination. The receptors were sampled from a man younger than 45 who received the YFV17D yellow fever vaccine.

V and J are TRBV5-1 and TRBJ2-1, with D perhaps matching TRBD1 (6 bases). This CDR3 region has 15 residues. CDR1 is SGHRS and CDR2 is YFSETQ in the germline V gene. V was cut by 5 bases and J by 1 base, with 13 bases left in between. This CDR3 is CASSIRGESYNEQFF. CDR3 DNA sequence: TGCGCCAGCAGTATCAGGGGTGAATCCTACAATGAGCAGTTCTTC.

This clonotype was detected only a few times. The chain carries TRBV5-6 and TRBJ2-7; D perhaps matches TRBD2 (6 bases). V was cut by 3 bases and J by 0 bases, with 16 bases left in between. The CDR3 is 16 residues long. Germline V gives CDR1 SGHDT, CDR2 YYEEEE. For the CDR3, the DNA is TGTGCCAGCAGCTCAACCGGGACTGTGAGCTCCTACGAGCAGTACTTC. Protein: CASSSTGTVSSYEQYF.

The V and J genes are TRBV5-1 and TRBJ1-4, with TRBD1 matching over 8 bases. V was pared by 4 bases and J by 11 bases, with 10 bases of the junction left unmatched. This CDR3 comprises 14 residues. CDR1 and CDR2 from the germline V gene are SGHRS and YFSETQ. CDR3 region: CASSMDREGDKLFF. The CDR3, as DNA: TGCGCCAGCAGCATGGACAGGGAGGGTGACAAACTGTTTTTT.

This clonotype was detected many times. V gene TRBV7-2 combines with J gene TRBJ2-6, with 10 bases identical to TRBD1. J was trimmed by 4 bases and V by 6 bases; bases with no gene match: 9. CDR3 length equals 17 residues. Germline CDR1 is SGHTA and CDR2 is FQGNSA. The CDR3 protein is CASRRDRGMRGANVLTF. DNA for the CDR3: TGTGCCAGCAGACGGGACAGGGGAATGCGGGGGGCCAACGTCCTGACTTTC.

This clonotype appeared many times. The chain has TRBV7-9 and TRBJ1-4, with no clear D. CDR3 size: 13 residues. Trimming took 2 bases from V and 5 from J, leaving 6 bases between them. CDR1 and CDR2 (germline): SEHNR, FQNEAQ (reference sequence). DNA for the CDR3: TGTGCCAGCAGCTTAACGCGGAATGAAAAACTGTTTTTT. Amino acids: CASSLTRNEKLFF.

This sequence joins TRBV7-8 and TRBJ2-5, with 7 bases lining up with TRBD2. J was trimmed by 2 bases and V by 3 bases; bases with no gene match: 3. CDR1 and CDR2 from the germline V gene are SGHVS and FQNEAQ. The CDR3 consists of 14 residues. The CDR3 nucleotides are TGTGCCAGCAGCTTTGGGACTACTCAAGAGACCCAGTACTTC. Its protein is CASSFGTTQETQYF.

This clonotype was counted a few times. The rearrangement joins TRBV29-1 to TRBJ2-3; a possible D gene is TRBD2 (5 bases). The CDR3 sequence is 11 residues long. V dropped 4 bases and J dropped 4 bases, with 6 bases sitting between them. Germline lookup yields CDR1 SQVTM and CDR2 ANQGSEA. The CDR3 loop reads CSVGRADTQYF. CDR3 in DNA: TGCAGCGTTGGGCGGGCAGATACGCAGTATTTT.

V gene TRBV7-2 combines with J gene TRBJ2-3; 12 bases map to TRBD2. V shed 3 bases and J 4 bases; nucleotides not matched to a gene: 5. This CDR3 contains 16 residues. Per germline, CDR1 SGHTA and CDR2 FQGNSA. In DNA, the CDR3 is TGTGCCAGCAGCTTGACTAGCGGGAGCCGGGCAGATACGCAGTATTTT. It encodes CASSLTSGSRADTQYF.

The CDR3 is CASSLGTGKPDEKLFF. The CDR3 coding sequence is TGTGCCAGCAGTTTAGGGACAGGGAAACCGGACGAAAAACTGTTTTTT. The chain is built from TRBV12-3 or TRBV12-4 and TRBJ1-4; 8 nucleotides agree with TRBD1. V was clipped by 1 base and J by 8 bases; unmatched bases: 9. The CDR3 is 16 amino acids.

V gene TRBV19 combines with J gene TRBJ2-2; D unresolved. This CDR3 comprises 14 residues. Germline V gene lookup returns CDR1 LNHDA and CDR2 SQIVND (reference sequence). Trimming removed 1 base from V and 5 bases from J, with 8 bases in between. The CDR3: CASSIGYITGELFF. As DNA, the CDR3 is TGTGCCAGTAGTATAGGCTACATTACCGGGGAGCTGTTTTTT. Full variable domain (rest looked up from reference TRBV19 and TRBJ2-2): DGGITQSPKYLFRKEGQNVTLSCEQNLNHDAMYWYRQDPGQGLRLIYYSQIVNDFQKGDIAEGYSVSREKKESFPLTVTSAQKNPTAFYLCASSIGYITGELFFGEGSRLTVL.

This clonotype was seen ten or more times. This chain links TRBV7-8 with TRBJ2-5; D uncertain. V was pared by 5 bases and J by 0 bases, with 4 bases between. The germline V gene has CDR1 SGHVS and CDR2 FQNEAQ. The CDR3 length is 12 residues. CDR3 nucleotide sequence: TGTGCCAGCAGCACCTACCAAGAGACCCAGTACTTC. It translates to CASSTYQETQYF.

The chain links TRBV20-1 to TRBJ2-1; possibly TRBD1 or TRBD2 for D (6 bases each). V dropped 6 bases and J dropped 6 bases, with 18 bases sitting between them. This CDR3 comprises 14 residues. Germline-derived CDR1 and CDR2 are DFQATT and SNEGSKA (reference sequence). The CDR3 bases are TGCAGTGCCGATACAGTAAAGGGGGGCAATGAGCAGTTCTTC. It codes for CSADTVKGGNEQFF.

This clonotype has only a few counts. The chain is built from TRBV10-3 and TRBJ2-3; 7 nucleotides agree with TRBD1. Looked up from germline, CDR1 is ENHRY and CDR2 is SYGVKD. CDR3 size: 14 residues. J was trimmed by 2 bases and V by 5 bases; bases with no gene match: 4. The CDR3 spells CAISFDRDTDTQYF. The DNA for the CDR3 is TGTGCCATCAGTTTCGACAGGGACACAGATACGCAGTATTTT.

The rearrangement links TRBV3-1 to TRBJ2-1; D possibly corresponds to TRBD2 (6 bases). The CDR3 covers 16 residues. Germline CDR1 and CDR2: LGHDT and YNNKEL (reference sequence). V was shortened by 4 bases and J by 7 bases, with 20 bases between the two germline ends. CDR3 amino acids: CASSPKSRTNGNEQFF. In DNA, the CDR3 is TGTGCCAGCAGCCCCAAAAGTCGGACTAACGGGAATGAGCAGTTCTTC.

This clonotype was counted only a few times. This chain joins TRBV20-1 and TRBJ2-7; 8 bases line up with TRBD1. The CDR3 extends over 13 amino acids. The V gene end was trimmed by 5 bases and the J gene end by 6 bases; junction bases not matched to a gene: 9. The germline V gene encodes CDR1 DFQATT and CDR2 SNEGSKA (reference sequence). CDR3 in amino acids: CSAPTGGRAEQYF. CDR3 DNA: TGCAGTGCTCCTACAGGGGGTAGGGCCGAGCAGTACTTC.

The table lists this clonotype with many counts. V usage is TRBV24-1 and J usage is TRBJ2-7; D perhaps matches TRBD1 (5 bases). The CDR3 extends over 13 amino acids. Germline V gene lookup returns CDR1 KGHDR and CDR2 SFDVKD. Deletions cut 7 bases from V and 5 bases from J, with 14 bases between. CDR3 bases: TGTGCCACCAGAGATCGGCAGGGCGACGAGCAGTACTTC. This sequence encodes CATRDRQGDEQYF.

V usage is TRBV25-1 and J usage is TRBJ2-2; TRBD1 matches at 9 bases. The CDR3 sequence is 17 residues long. V lost 4 bases and J lost 1; bases outside the gene matches: 7. Germline lookup yields CDR1 MGHDK and CDR2 SYGVNS. CDR3 sequence: CASSASPGQGNTGELFF. The CDR3 coding sequence is TGTGCCAGCAGTGCCTCCCCGGGACAGGGGAACACCGGGGAGCTGTTTTTT.

V and J are TRBV7-9 and TRBJ2-2; D possibly matches TRBD1 or TRBD2 (6 bases each). This CDR3 contains 16 residues. V gave up 10 bases and J gave up 2 bases, with 20 bases separating them. The germline gives CDR1 SEHNR, CDR2 FQNEAQ (reference sequence). The CDR3 region is CATRGGVAVNTGELFF. The CDR3 nucleotides are TGTGCCACCAGGGGAGGTGTAGCGGTTAACACCGGGGAGCTGTTTTTT.

This clonotype was seen at least ten times. This chain connects TRBV11-2 to TRBJ2-1; 13 bases map to TRBD2. The CDR3 consists of 15 residues. J gave up 7 bases and V 4 bases, and 4 bases lay outside the gene matches. Looked up from germline, CDR1 is SGHAT and CDR2 is FQNNGV. CDR3 residues: CASSSGLAGRNEQFF. CDR3 in DNA: TGTGCCAGCAGCTCGGGACTAGCGGGAAGGAATGAGCAGTTCTTC.

There are many counts of this clonotype. V gene TRBV7-9 combines with J gene TRBJ2-7; no reliable D call. Germline V gene sequence: CDR1 SEHNR, CDR2 FQNEAQ (reference sequence). CDR3 length: 11 residues. Trimming cost V 5 bases and J 4 bases, with 6 bases left between them. The CDR3 bases are TGTGCCAGCAGCACCAAGTACGAGCAGTACTTC. Protein sequence: CASSTKYEQYF.

This clonotype was observed many times. The V and J genes are TRBV28 and TRBJ2-7, with D perhaps TRBD2 (6 bases). The CDR3 covers 14 residues. V shed 3 bases and J shed 3 bases, with 12 bases lying between them. The germline V gene has CDR1 MDHEN and CDR2 SYDVKM. The CDR3 coding sequence is TGTGCCAGCAGTTTGAGCGGGTTCCACTACGAGCAGTACTTC. This gives the protein CASSLSGFHYEQYF.

The rearrangement joins TRBV7-9 to TRBJ2-1, with D possibly matching TRBD2 (6 bases). Germline CDR1 and CDR2: SEHNR and FQNEAQ (reference sequence). Trimming pared 10 bases from V and 0 bases from J, leaving 19 bases between. There are 16 residues in the CDR3. The CDR3 reads CAINIAAISSYNEQFF. The CDR3 bases are TGTGCCATCAACATAGCGGCAATTAGCTCCTACAATGAGCAGTTCTTC.

This chain connects TRBV19 to TRBJ2-2; possibly TRBD2 for D (6 bases). The CDR3 consists of 16 residues. CDR1 and CDR2 (germline): LNHDA, SQIVND (reference sequence). The V end lost 4 bases, the J end lost 6 bases, and 18 bases lay between the germline ends. The CDR3 DNA follows: TGTGCCAGTAGTACCACGGGAGCGTTGGACCCCGGGGAGCTGTTTTTT. Its translation: CASSTTGALDPGELFF. The full variable domain, with the rest looked up from reference TRBV19 and TRBJ2-2, is DGGITQSPKYLFRKEGQNVTLSCEQNLNHDAMYWYRQDPGQGLRLIYYSQIVNDFQKGDIAEGYSVSREKKESFPLTVTSAQKNPTAFYLCASSTTGALDPGELFFGEGSRLTVL.

The genes are TRBV10-2 and TRBJ1-5, with TRBD1 matching over 8 bases. CDR3 length: 13 residues. The germline V gene encodes CDR1 WSHSY and CDR2 SAAADI. Trimming took 6 bases from V and 16 from J; bases not matched to a gene: 14. The CDR3 loop reads CASRPTGEGKGHF. The DNA of the CDR3 is TGCGCCAGCAGGCCGACAGGGGAAGGAAAAGGACATTTT.

The chain carries TRBV29-1 and TRBJ1-4; D possibly corresponds to TRBD1 (5 bases). The germline V and J ends were trimmed by 7 bases and 8 bases, with 11 bases remaining between them. The CDR3 loop spans 11 amino acids. Germline CDR1 SQVTM, CDR2 ANQGSEA. The CDR3 loop is CSAGTGEKLFF. Here the CDR3 DNA reads TGCAGCGCTGGGACGGGGGAAAAACTGTTTTTT. The variable domain in full, with the rest retrieved from reference TRBV29-1 and TRBJ1-4, is SAVISQKPSRDICQRGTSLTIQCQVDSQVTMMFWYRQQPGQSLTLIATANQGSEATYESGFVIDKFPISRPNLTFSTLTVSNMSPEDSSIYLCSAGTGEKLFFGSGTQLSVL.

This clonotype has at least ten counts. This chain links TRBV20-1 with TRBJ2-7; the match to TRBD2 covers 7 bases. CDR3 length: 12 residues. The junction had 5 bases not matched to a gene; V was cut back by 7 bases and J by 2 bases. Germline CDR1 DFQATT, CDR2 SNEGSKA (reference sequence). In DNA form, the CDR3 reads TGCAGTGGCGGGAGAGGCACCTACGAGCAGTACTTC. Translated: CSGGRGTYEQYF.

The V gene is TRBV18, the J gene TRBJ1-2, with D unresolved. V was clipped by 2 bases and J by 8 bases, with 6 bases between them. CDR1 is KGHSH and CDR2 is LQKENI in the germline V gene. The CDR3 is 11 amino acids. CDR3: CASSPGEGYTF. Here the CDR3 DNA reads TGTGCCAGCTCACCAGGGGAAGGCTACACCTTC.